Shown below are 25 T cell receptor beta chains from a single sample sequenced in a study of blood T cell repertoires in COVID-19. This table comes from immunoSEQ multiplex PCR, and its TCRdb copy is limited to in-frame clones, with some not included. The repertoire includes fewer than 300,000 clones, around 84% of them detected once, and 4.5% to 6% sits in the top ten. Sequencing was performed on PBMCs or T cells enriched from blood (not recorded which). These receptors all come from a man aged 35-49 years who had been exposed to COVID-19.

The rearrangement uses TRBV9 and TRBJ1-3; D is unresolved. The CDR3 length is 13 residues. The V end lost 5 bases, the J end lost 4 bases, and 10 bases lay between the germline ends. Germline V CDR1 and CDR2: SGDLS, YYNGEE. CDR3 loop: CASRQSLGNTIYF. Written as DNA, the CDR3 is TGTGCCAGCAGACAGAGCTTGGGAAACACCATATATTTT.

The chain links TRBV13 to TRBJ2-5; a weak D match, TRBD1 (6 bases). Trimming took off 4 bases at V and 1 base at J, with 13 bases between the two ends. The CDR3 sequence is 15 residues long. CDR1 is PRHDT, CDR2 FYEKMQ, per germline (reference sequence). CDR3 sequence: CASSSQGRLQETQYF. Written as DNA, the CDR3 is TGTGCCAGCAGCTCCCAGGGGCGCCTCCAAGAGACCCAGTACTTC.

The J gene is TRBJ2-6, the V gene TRBV2; 9 positions agree with TRBD1. Looked up from germline, CDR1 is SNHLY and CDR2 is FYNNEI. The J segment lost 4 bases and the V segment lost 5 bases, leaving 3 bases of the junction unmatched. The CDR3 runs 15 residues. The CDR3 DNA reads TGTGCCAGCAGTAGGGACAGGGCCGGGGCCAACGTCCTGACTTTC. Encoded protein: CASSRDRAGANVLTF.

This chain's CDR3 is CASSLASASTDTQYF. CDR3 nucleotides: TGCGCCAGCAGCTTGGCTAGCGCGAGCACAGATACGCAGTATTTT. The chain joins TRBV5-1 to TRBJ2-3, with D maybe TRBD2 (6 bases). CDR1 is SGHRS, CDR2 YFSETQ, per germline. The ends were cut back, 0 bases at V and 0 bases at J, with 8 bases in the middle. The CDR3 extends over 15 amino acids.

This clone was counted a few times. The V and J genes are TRBV24-1 and TRBJ2-1; tentative D call: TRBD1 (6 bases). Between the trimmed V and J ends, which lost 0 bases and 6 bases, there was a span of 8 bases. CDR1 and CDR2 (germline): KGHDR, SFDVKD. The CDR3 contains 14 residues. CDR3 DNA: TGTGCCACCAGTGATTTGGGCAGGGGCAATGAGCAGTTCTTC. Encoded protein: CATSDLGRGNEQFF.

The chain carries TRBV5-1 and TRBJ1-1, with no clear D. This CDR3 has 14 residues. CDR1 SGHRS and CDR2 YFSETQ come from the germline V gene. V was cut by 0 bases and J by 1 base, with 7 bases left in between. The CDR3 spells CASSLAAGNTEAFF. In DNA form, the CDR3 reads TGCGCCAGCAGCTTGGCAGCAGGGAACACTGAAGCTTTCTTT.

The chain carries TRBV19 and TRBJ1-3, with no clear D. Trimming cost V 5 bases and J 0 bases, with 8 bases left between them. The CDR3 covers 14 residues. CDR1 LNHDA and CDR2 SQIVND come from the germline V gene (reference sequence). The CDR3 DNA reads TGTGCCAGTAGTTACGGGGTCTCTGGAAACACCATATATTTT. Its protein product is CASSYGVSGNTIYF.

The chain carries TRBV5-8 and TRBJ1-1, with D maybe TRBD1 (5 bases). Germline V gene sequence: CDR1 SGHTS, CDR2 YDEGEE. V lost 0 bases, J lost 0 bases, and 6 bases lay in between. The CDR3 length is 14 residues. CDR3 sequence (DNA): TGTGCCAGCAGCTTGGGGACACTGAACACTGAAGCTTTCTTT. Amino acids: CASSLGTLNTEAFF.

The chain has TRBV11-2 and TRBJ2-7; D is unclear. In germline, CDR1 is SGHAT, CDR2 FQNNGV. This CDR3 is built from 12 residues. V was cut by 8 bases and J by 9 bases, with 17 bases left in between. DNA for the CDR3: TGTGCCAGCTCCACCACCACGTCGGGGCAGTACTTC. Its translation: CASSTTTSGQYF.

This chain links TRBV15 with TRBJ2-5, with D tentatively TRBD2 (5 bases). The germline gives CDR1 LNHNV, CDR2 YYDKDF (reference sequence). Trimming shortened V by 0 bases and J by 4 bases, and 12 bases separated the two germline ends. This CDR3 spans 15 amino acids. This chain's CDR3 is CATSRDGETAETQYF. For the CDR3, the DNA is TGTGCCACCAGCAGAGACGGGGAAACGGCAGAGACCCAGTACTTC.

V gene TRBV27 combines with J gene TRBJ2-3; 9 bases are a match to TRBD2. This CDR3 is 17 amino acids long. Germline lookup yields CDR1 MNHEY and CDR2 SMNVEV (reference sequence). Germline trimming cut 6 bases from V and 0 bases from J; bases unmatched to any gene: 10. CDR3: CASSSQRGALSTDTQYF. The CDR3 region has the DNA TGTGCCAGCAGCTCCCAGCGGGGGGCCCTGAGCACAGATACGCAGTATTTT.

The chain carries TRBV27 and TRBJ2-1; D unclear. CDR3 length equals 11 residues. Trimming stripped 6 bases from V and 5 bases from J, with 5 bases between. The germline V gene has CDR1 MNHEY and CDR2 SMNVEV (reference sequence). CDR3: CASREHNEQFF. CDR3 coding DNA: TGTGCCAGCAGGGAGCACAATGAGCAGTTCTTC.

The V and J genes are TRBV6-5 and TRBJ1-2; 12 nucleotides match TRBD1. CDR3 length: 14 amino acids. With 6 bases clipped from V and 8 bases from J, the junction kept 7 bases outside the gene matches. Per the germline V gene, CDR1 is MNHEY and CDR2 is SVGAGI. The CDR3 reads CASSYGDRGLGYTF. For the CDR3, the DNA is TGTGCCAGCAGCTATGGGGACAGGGGGCTCGGCTACACCTTC.

The V and J genes are TRBV9 and TRBJ2-4, with 11 bases fitting TRBD2. This CDR3 has 15 amino acids. Trimming took 4 bases from V and 6 from J; bases not matched to a gene: 6. Germline CDR1 and CDR2: SGDLS and YYNGEE. CDR3: CASSPSGGPVNIQYF. Written as DNA, the CDR3 is TGTGCCAGCAGCCCTAGCGGGGGGCCCGTAAACATTCAGTACTTC.

CDR3 sequence reads: CASSFLTWTGADPEADTQYF. DNA for the CDR3: TGTGCCAGCAGTTTTCTGACGTGGACAGGGGCCGATCCTGAAGCAGATACGCAGTATTTT. The chain combines TRBV28 with TRBJ2-3; 9 bases line up with TRBD1. The CDR3 runs 20 residues. Germline V gene data show CDR1 as MDHEN and CDR2 as SYDVKM. J was trimmed by 4 bases and V by 3 bases; bases with no gene match: 20.

This chain uses TRBV24-1 with TRBJ2-2; weak D call: TRBD2 (5 bases). In germline, CDR1 is KGHDR, CDR2 SFDVKD. Trimming pared 9 bases from V and 6 bases from J, leaving 13 bases between. The CDR3 is 13 amino acids. The CDR3 loop is CATSNSGSGELFF. The DNA of the CDR3 is TGTGCCACCTCAAACTCGGGGTCCGGGGAGCTGTTTTTT.

The rearrangement links TRBV7-9 to TRBJ1-6; TRBD1 might be the D (5 bases). The V end was cut by 5 bases, the J end by 12 bases, with 11 bases between. The CDR3 consists of 12 residues. Per germline, CDR1 SEHNR and CDR2 FQNEAQ (reference sequence). The CDR3 sequence: CASSPGLRPLHF. The CDR3 DNA reads as TGTGCCAGCAGCCCGGGACTGCGACCCCTCCACTTT.

The chain employs TRBV30 and TRBJ1-2, with D perhaps matching TRBD1 (5 bases). V lost 3 bases to trimming and J lost 8 bases, with 13 bases between them. CDR1 is GTSNPN and CDR2 is SVGIG in the germline V gene (reference sequence). The CDR3 is made up of 12 amino acids. CDR3 region: CAWSLMGGGYTF. For the CDR3, the DNA is TGTGCCTGGAGCCTGATGGGGGGAGGCTACACCTTC. Combining the CDR3 with reference TRBV30 and TRBJ1-2 gives the whole variable domain SQTIHQWPATLVQPVGSPLSLECTVEGTSNPNLYWYRQAAGRGLQLLFYSVGIGQISSEVPQNLSASRPQDRQFILSSKKLLLSDSGFYLCAWSLMGGGYTFGSGTRLTVV.

This clone was detected only once. The chain joins TRBV11-2 to TRBJ2-5; possible D gene TRBD2, 6 bases. The CDR3 consists of 15 residues. Trimming removed 3 bases at V and 5 bases at J, with 16 bases between. From germline, CDR1 is SGHAT and CDR2 FQNNGV. The CDR3: CASSFYRAGRETQYF. The CDR3 DNA sequence: TGTGCCAGCAGCTTCTATCGTGCAGGGAGGGAGACCCAGTACTTC.

For this clone: This CDR3 is also generated by other DNA sequences in the sample. DNA of the CDR3: TGTGCCAGCAGGGGGGGTGGGACTGAAGCTTTCTTT. It codes for CASRGGGTEAFF. The V gene is TRBV12-3 or TRBV12-4, the J gene TRBJ1-1; possible D gene TRBD1, 5 bases. The CDR3 has 12 amino acids. Trimming left V 6 bases short and J 5 bases short, with 10 bases between.

This clone has a handful of counts. The rearrangement joins TRBV4-2 to TRBJ2-5; TRBD1 might be the D (5 bases). CDR3 length: 15 residues. With 0 bases removed from V and 5 bases from J, the gap between germline ends came to 13 bases. Germline CDR1 and CDR2: LGHNA and YNFKEQ. The CDR3 DNA follows: TGTGCCAGCAGCCAAGATTTGTGGGGCGCGGAGACCCAGTACTTC. Its protein product is CASSQDLWGAETQYF.

CDR3 amino acids: CASSPGTGSGNTIYF. The CDR3 nucleotides read TGTGCCAGCTCACCAGGGACAGGCTCTGGAAACACCATATATTTT. The chain is built from TRBV18 and TRBJ1-3; 8 nucleotides match TRBD1. Germline assignment: CDR1 KGHSH and CDR2 LQKENI. The CDR3 consists of 15 residues. V was pared by 2 bases and J by 0 bases, with 0 bases of the junction left unmatched.

CDR3 residues: CACLDTPNRRNTEAFF. CDR3 nucleotides: TGTGCCTGTCTGGATACGCCGAATAGGAGGAACACTGAAGCTTTCTTT. The V and J genes are TRBV30 and TRBJ1-1, with D uncertain. Germline V gene sequence: CDR1 GTSNPN, CDR2 SVGIG (reference sequence). V lost 6 bases, J lost 1 base, and 21 bases lay in between. CDR3 length: 16 residues.

The rearrangement joins TRBV5-1 to TRBJ1-1; no firm D call. The CDR3 has 13 residues. Per the germline V gene, CDR1 is SGHRS and CDR2 is YFSETQ. Between the trimmed V and J ends, which lost 0 bases and 2 bases, there was a span of 5 bases. CDR3 sequence: CASSLDINTEAFF. Here the CDR3 DNA reads TGCGCCAGCAGCTTGGACATCAACACTGAAGCTTTCTTT.

This sequence joins TRBV2 and TRBJ2-6; the D is unclear. Germline CDR1 SNHLY, CDR2 FYNNEI. With 5 bases removed from V and 0 bases from J, the gap between germline ends came to 5 bases. CDR3 length: 14 amino acids. The CDR3 coding sequence is TGTGCCAGCAGTCCGTACTCTGGGGCCAACGTCCTGACTTTC. This sequence encodes CASSPYSGANVLTF. Full variable domain (remainder filled in from reference TRBV2 and TRBJ2-6): EPEVTQTPSHQVTQMGQEVILRCVPISNHLYFYWYRQILGQKVEFLVSFYNNEISEKSEIFDDQFSVERPDGSNFTLKIRSTKLEDSAMYFCASSPYSGANVLTFGAGSRLTVL.